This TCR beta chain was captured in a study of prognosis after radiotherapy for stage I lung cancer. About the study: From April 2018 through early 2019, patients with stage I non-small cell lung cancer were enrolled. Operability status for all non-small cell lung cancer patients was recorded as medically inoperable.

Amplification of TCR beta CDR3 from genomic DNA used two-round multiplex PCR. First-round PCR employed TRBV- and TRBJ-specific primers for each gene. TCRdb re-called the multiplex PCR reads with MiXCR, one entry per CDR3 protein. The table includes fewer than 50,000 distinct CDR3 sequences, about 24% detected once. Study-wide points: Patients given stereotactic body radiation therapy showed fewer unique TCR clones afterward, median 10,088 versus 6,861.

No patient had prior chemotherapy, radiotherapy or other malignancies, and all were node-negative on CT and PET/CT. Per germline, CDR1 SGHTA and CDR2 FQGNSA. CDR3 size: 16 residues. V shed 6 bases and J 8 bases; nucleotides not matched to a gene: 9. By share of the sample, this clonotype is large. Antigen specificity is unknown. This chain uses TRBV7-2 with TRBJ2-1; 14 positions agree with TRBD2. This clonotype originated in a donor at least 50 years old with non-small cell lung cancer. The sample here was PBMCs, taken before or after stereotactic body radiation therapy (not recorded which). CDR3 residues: CASSFGTSGSLDEQFF. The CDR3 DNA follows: TGTGCCAGCAGTTTTGGGACTAGCGGGAGTTTAGATGAGCAGTTCTTC. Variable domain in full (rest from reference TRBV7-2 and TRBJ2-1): GAGVSQSPSNKVTEKGKDVELRCDPISGHTALYWYRQSLGQGLEFLIYFQGNSAPDKSGLPSDRFSAERTGGSVSTLTIQRTQQEDSAVYLCASSFGTSGSLDEQFFGPGTRLTVL.